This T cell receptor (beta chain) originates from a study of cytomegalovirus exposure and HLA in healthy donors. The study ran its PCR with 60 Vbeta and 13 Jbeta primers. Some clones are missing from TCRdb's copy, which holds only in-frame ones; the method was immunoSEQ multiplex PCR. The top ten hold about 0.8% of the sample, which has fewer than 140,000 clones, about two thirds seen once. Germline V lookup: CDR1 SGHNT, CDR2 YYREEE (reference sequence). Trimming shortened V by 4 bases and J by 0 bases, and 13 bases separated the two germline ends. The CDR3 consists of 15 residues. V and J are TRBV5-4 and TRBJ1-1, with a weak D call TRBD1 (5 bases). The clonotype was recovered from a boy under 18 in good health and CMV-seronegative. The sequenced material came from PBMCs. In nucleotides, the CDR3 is TGTGCCAGCAGCCTCTTGACAGCAATGAACACTGAAGCTTTCTTT. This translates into CASSLLTAMNTEAFF.